Listed below are T cell receptor beta chains from one sample, sequenced in a study of blood T cell repertoires in COVID-19. Using immunoSEQ multiplex PCR, the repertoire was profiled, and TCRdb retains in-frame clones only, with some absent. In the table there are 200,000 to 250,000 clones, about 87% of which are singletons. The specimen sequenced was peripheral blood. These receptors came from a young man with COVID-19, enrolled during active disease. Both conserved end residues are part of each CDR3. D genes are given only for firm matches. Where a row states a size, it is once, few, many or the class of an expanded clone; other rows omit it.

- - TRBJ2-7 TRBV27 TGTGCCAGCAGTTCGCAATACAACTCCTACGAGCAGTACTTC CASSSQYNSYEQYF
TRBD2 - TRBJ2-7 TRBV28 TGTGCCAGCAGTCTGGGACTAGCGGGAGGGCTATACGAGCAGTACTTC CASSLGLAGGLYEQYF
TRBD1 - TRBJ2-1 TRBV5-1 TGCGCCAGCACAGACAGGGGGCCCTACAATGAGCAGTTCTTC CASTDRGPYNEQFF
- - TRBJ1-2 TRBV6-5 TGTGCCAGCAGTTACTCACGGGGGGGCTATGGCTACACCTTC CASSYSRGGYGYTF
TRBD1 - TRBJ1-4 TRBV29-1 TGCAGCGTTACCCAAGGGACAGGGGCTGAAAAACTGTTTTTT CSVTQGTGAEKLFF
TRBD1 - TRBJ1-3 TRBV24-1 TGTGCCACCAGTGATTTGCTAGGGGGACAGGGGGTTTGTTACTCTGGAAACACCATATATTTT CATSDLLGGQGVCYSGNTIYF
- - TRBJ2-2 TRBV7-7 TGTGCCAGCAGCTTCGCGAACACCGGGGAGCTGTTTTTT CASSFANTGELFF
TRBD1 once TRBJ1-2 TRBV19 TGTGCCAGTACCCATCCGACAGGGTTCTATGGCTACACCTTC CASTHPTGFYGYTF
TRBD2 - TRBJ2-7 TRBV30 TGTGCCTGGAGTAGCGGGAGCTTATACGAGCAGTACTTC CAWSSGSLYEQYF
- - TRBJ1-2 TRBV2 TGTGCCAGCAGAGCCAACGGGGGTAACTATGGCTACACCTTC CASRANGGNYGYTF
TRBD1 - TRBJ1-5 TRBV30 TGTGCCTGGAGTGGTGGGACAGGGGCTCAGCCCCAGCATTTT CAWSGGTGAQPQHF
- - TRBJ1-1 TRBV7-9 TGTGCCAGCAGCTTAGAGATGGCTGGGCGAGCTTTCTTT CASSLEMAGRAFF
- - TRBJ2-5 TRBV4-2 TGTGCCAGCAGCCAAGAGTCGGAGACCCAGTACTTC CASSQESETQYF
TRBD2 - TRBJ2-1 TRBV11-3 TGTGCCAGCAGCTCAGGACTAGCGGGAGAAGATGAGCAGTTCTTC CASSSGLAGEDEQFF
TRBD2 - TRBJ2-1 TRBV19 TGTGCCAGTAGTATTGGCGGGAGCCCCAATGAGCAGTTCTTC CASSIGGSPNEQFF
TRBD1 - TRBJ2-7 TRBV18 TGTGCCAGCTCACCAACCAAGAACAGGGGCTACGAGCAGTACTTC CASSPTKNRGYEQYF